One sample yielded the 19 T cell receptor beta chains listed below, sequenced in a study of T cells in Graves' hyperthyroidism and ophthalmopathy. TCR beta CDR3 regions were amplified from RNA transcripts. A set of HTBI primers served as the primers for a first-round RT-PCR of the TCR CDR3. TCRdb reprocessed the multiplex PCR reads via MiXCR and lists one record per CDR3 protein. Among about half a million distinct CDR3 sequences listed, less than 25% were seen once. Material for sequencing was blood. Receptor source: a man aged 18-30 years with Graves' hyperthyroidism.

The chain links TRBV19 to TRBJ1-6, with a tentative D call TRBD1 (5 bases). CDR1 is LNHDA and CDR2 is SQIVND in the germline V gene (reference sequence). The CDR3 loop spans 17 amino acids. Trimming took 3 bases from V and 3 from J, leaving 15 bases between them. The CDR3 DNA sequence: TGTGCCAGTAGTATCTCCTGGGGCCGGGACTATAATTCACCCCTCCACTTT. As protein: CASSISWGRDYNSPLHF.

The count of this clonotype is one. The chain joins TRBV12-3 or TRBV12-4 to TRBJ1-2; maybe TRBD1 (5 bases). Trimming took off 3 bases at V and 7 bases at J, with 21 bases between the two ends. This CDR3 has 16 residues. The CDR3 is CASSFSPQGTLSGYTF. The CDR3 nucleotides are TGTGCCAGCAGTTTTAGCCCCCAGGGTACGCTGTCTGGCTACACCTTC.

This clonotype showed up many times. The chain couples TRBV11-2 to TRBJ2-7; no definite D call. V shed 5 bases and J shed 7 bases, with 15 bases lying between them. The CDR3 sequence is 13 residues long. In germline, CDR1 is SGHAT, CDR2 FQNNGV. The CDR3 sequence: CASSQIQSGEQYF. The CDR3 DNA reads as TGTGCCAGCAGCCAAATACAAAGTGGAGAGCAGTACTTC.

This clonotype appeared many times. The chain links TRBV11-3 to TRBJ2-5; D is unresolved. The CDR3 has 15 amino acids. Trimming removed 0 bases at V and 2 bases at J, with 10 bases between. In germline, CDR1 is SGHNT, CDR2 YENEEA. CDR3 region: CASSLDEDPQETQYF. CDR3 nucleotide sequence: TGTGCCAGCAGCTTAGATGAGGACCCACAAGAGACCCAGTACTTC.

This clonotype was recorded a few times. V and J are TRBV6-1 and TRBJ1-6; 8 positions agree with TRBD1. The CDR3 runs 16 residues. V shed 6 bases, J shed 6 bases, and the junction held 10 bases outside the gene matches. Germline CDR1 is MNHNS and CDR2 is SASEGT. The CDR3 bases are TGTGCCAGCAGCAAGCCCGGACAGGGACTTAATTCACCCCTCCACTTT. Its translation: CASSKPGQGLNSPLHF.

This clonotype showed up just a few times. A much larger clonotype is one base distant, so this may be a read error. In DNA, the CDR3 is TGTGCCAGTAGTATCGACAGGGGAACTGAAGCTTCCTTT. It translates to CASSIDRGTEASF. The chain has TRBV19 and TRBJ1-1; 8 bases line up with TRBD1. The germline V gene has CDR1 LNHDA and CDR2 SQIVND (reference sequence). This CDR3 has 13 amino acids.

Note on this clonotype: This clone may be a read error of a much larger clone one base away. The chain has TRBV24-1 and TRBJ2-2, with 10 bases that match TRBD1. This CDR3 region has 16 residues. Germline CDR1 and CDR2: KGHDR and SFDVKD. J gave up 5 bases and V 3 bases, and 5 bases lay outside the gene matches. Here the CDR3 reads CATSDAQDRGTGELFF. DNA for the CDR3: TGTGCCACCAGTGATGCTCAGGACAGGGGGACCGGGGAGCTGTTTTTT.

This clonotype was seen repeatedly, ten times or more. CDR3: CASSLALTEDTKEYF. The DNA of the CDR3 is TGCGCCAGCAGCTTGGCCTTGACAGAGGATACGAAGGAGTACTTC. J is TRBJ2-7 and V is TRBV5-1; maybe TRBD1 (5 bases). The germline gives CDR1 SGHRS, CDR2 YFSETQ. Trimming removed 0 bases at V and 11 bases at J, with 21 bases between. The CDR3 sequence is 15 residues long.

This clonotype has at least ten counts. The chain has TRBV12-3 or TRBV12-4 and TRBJ1-5, with D possibly being TRBD1 (5 bases). CDR3 length: 15 residues. V was clipped by 3 bases and J by 2 bases, with 11 bases between them. The CDR3 nucleotides are TGTGCCAGCAGTTTTGGGGGTGAAGGCAATCAGCCCCAGCATTTT. As protein: CASSFGGEGNQPQHF.

In this sample, this clonotype turned up a few times. This sequence joins TRBV6-1 and TRBJ2-7; 7 bases line up with TRBD1. CDR3 size: 16 residues. The germline V gene has CDR1 MNHNS and CDR2 SASEGT. The ends lost 5 bases at V and 1 base at J; junction bases unmatched: 11. The CDR3, as DNA: TGTGCCAGCAGTCGAGCCGGACAGGCTCCTTCCTACGAGCAGTACTTC. Its protein product is CASSRAGQAPSYEQYF.

The rearrangement joins TRBV29-1 to TRBJ1-1; D gene unclear. This CDR3 spans 12 amino acids. V lost 8 bases and J 3 bases, leaving 13 bases between the germline ends. Germline lookup yields CDR1 SQVTM and CDR2 ANQGSEA. The CDR3: CSPSRGHTEAFF. The DNA for the CDR3 is TGCAGCCCTTCACGGGGTCACACTGAAGCTTTCTTT. Using reference TRBV29-1 and TRBJ1-1 for the parts outside the CDR3, the full variable domain is SAVISQKPSRDICQRGTSLTIQCQVDSQVTMMFWYRQQPGQSLTLIATANQGSEATYESGFVIDKFPISRPNLTFSTLTVSNMSPEDSSIYLCSPSRGHTEAFFGQGTRLTVV.

This clonotype was found many times. This sequence joins TRBV12-3 or TRBV12-4 and TRBJ1-1, with 11 bases identical to TRBD1. Trimming at V came to 5 bases and at J to 9 bases, leaving 14 bases not matched to a gene. The CDR3 is 16 residues long. Here the CDR3 reads CASSPRTGGNIPKAFF. CDR3 DNA sequence: TGTGCCAGCAGTCCCCGGACAGGGGGCAATATTCCCAAAGCTTTCTTT.

This clonotype was observed many times. V usage is TRBV6-1 and J usage is TRBJ1-2, with D uncertain. V lost 0 bases to trimming and J lost 7 bases, with 12 bases between them. The CDR3 spans 14 residues. Germline assignment: CDR1 MNHNS and CDR2 SASEGT. This CDR3 is CASSEAKGYVGYTF. In DNA form, the CDR3 reads TGTGCCAGCAGTGAAGCCAAAGGGTACGTTGGCTACACCTTC.

This clonotype was found many times. This sequence joins TRBV6-5 and TRBJ2-5; D is uncertain. Looked up from germline, CDR1 is MNHEY and CDR2 is SVGAGI. Deletions cut 2 bases from V and 1 base from J, with 5 bases between. The CDR3 length is 13 residues. The CDR3 loop reads CASSYNSQETQYF. The CDR3 nucleotides read TGTGCCAGCAGTTACAACAGCCAAGAGACCCAGTACTTC.

This clonotype was counted many times. The rearrangement joins TRBV28 to TRBJ1-6; 8 bases line up with TRBD1. The ends lost 6 bases at V and 12 bases at J; junction bases unmatched: 10. The CDR3 is made up of 14 amino acids. The V gene's germline CDR1 is MDHEN and CDR2 SYDVKM. DNA for the CDR3: TGTGCCAGCAGGGATGGGACAGGCCCGGGACCCCTCCACTTT. Translation: CASRDGTGPGPLHF.

The chain links TRBV4-1 to TRBJ2-7; 7 bases map to TRBD1. Trimming removed 0 bases from V and 0 bases from J; junction bases left unmatched: 5. There are 16 residues in the CDR3. CDR1 is MGHRA, CDR2 YSYEKL, per germline. This chain's CDR3 is CASSQDSTGASYEQYF. The CDR3 nucleotides are TGCGCCAGCAGCCAAGATAGTACAGGGGCCTCCTACGAGCAGTACTTC.

The gene calls are TRBV6-2 or TRBV6-3 and TRBJ2-7; D not resolved. Looked up from germline, CDR1 is MNHEY and CDR2 is SVGEGT. V lost 4 bases to trimming and J lost 7 bases, with 17 bases between them. The CDR3 is made up of 14 amino acids. CDR3 sequence: CASSSSFAPREQYF. In DNA form, the CDR3 reads TGTGCCAGCAGTTCCTCGTTTGCCCCGAGGGAGCAGTACTTC.

In its sample, this clonotype was seen many times. This rearrangement joins TRBV19 to TRBJ1-1, with D unresolved. The CDR3 has 11 amino acids. Per germline, CDR1 LNHDA and CDR2 SQIVND (reference sequence). The V end was cut by 9 bases, the J end by 0 bases, with 5 bases between. The CDR3 sequence: CASAMNTEAFF. CDR3 in DNA: TGTGCCAGCGCTATGAACACTGAAGCTTTCTTT.

This clonotype was detected only a few times. The gene calls are TRBV18 and TRBJ1-3, with D perhaps TRBD1 (5 bases). CDR3 length equals 15 residues. Germline CDR1 and CDR2: KGHSH and LQKENI. The V end was cut by 2 bases, the J end by 2 bases, with 10 bases between. CDR3 region: CASSPAREAGNTIYF. The CDR3, as DNA: TGTGCCAGCTCACCAGCCAGGGAAGCTGGAAACACCATATATTTT.